This T cell receptor (beta chain) is drawn from a study of blood T cells in healthy people across ages. From germline, CDR1 is SEHNR and CDR2 FQNEAQ (reference sequence). The CDR3 contains 15 residues. A word on this clonotype: A read error is possible here, since a much larger clone lies one base away.

Donors each provided roughly 10 milliliters of peripheral blood. Each sample used at least 6 million PBMCs. Then a second PCR, running about 6 to 11 cycles, was carried out with a sample-barcoded 5' primer and a J-beta primer mix. TCRdb independently ran MiXCR on the 5' RACE reads; one entry per CDR3 protein. This sample has around 1,000,000 distinct CDR3 sequences, with around two fifths found just once. The sequenced sample consisted of blood. This clonotype was sampled from a man aged 18 to 30 in good health. The rearrangement uses TRBV7-9 and TRBJ2-5; TRBD2 aligns across 8 bases. The CDR3 here is CASSLNSGGSEAQYF. The CDR3 coding sequence is TGTGCCAGCAGCTTAAACAGCGGGGGATCAGAGGCCCAGTACTTC.